This entry lists 20 T cell receptor beta chains sequenced from one sample in a study of graft-versus-host responses after intestinal transplantation. Lamina propria and intraepithelial lymphocytes were released by processing graft tissue. Profiling relied on immunoSEQ multiplex PCR, and the TCRdb table lists in-frame clones only, not all of them. Of approximately 16,000 clones listed, roughly 82% are singletons. The sample here was ileum tissue, taken 17 days after transplant. The receptors here all came from a human patient who received an intestinal transplant, so some T cells may come from the graft donor.

In its sample, this clone was seen a few times. The chain carries TRBV7-9 and TRBJ2-7, with 7 positions matching TRBD1. V dropped 4 bases and J dropped 0; count of bases not matched to a gene: 3. The CDR3 is 14 amino acids. Germline CDR1 reads SEHNR; CDR2 reads FQNEAQ (reference sequence). The CDR3 sequence is CASSSGQDSYEQYF. CDR3 coding DNA: TGTGCCAGCAGCTCAGGACAGGACTCCTACGAGCAGTACTTC.

The V gene is TRBV4-3, the J gene TRBJ2-2, with 7 bases aligning to TRBD2. The V gene's germline CDR1 is LGHNA and CDR2 YSLEER. V was pared by 1 base and J by 6 bases, with 2 bases of the junction left unmatched. This CDR3 comprises 14 residues. CDR3 residues: CASSQVGLAGELFF. DNA of the CDR3: TGCGCCAGCAGCCAAGTTGGACTAGCCGGGGAGCTGTTTTTT.

The chain links TRBV11-2 to TRBJ2-1; 9 nucleotides match TRBD1. The CDR3 has 12 residues. V was pared by 0 bases and J by 16 bases, with 4 bases of the junction left unmatched. Germline CDR1 and CDR2: SGHAT and FQNNGV. DNA for the CDR3: TGTGCCAGCAGCTTAGAACGGGACAGGGAATTCTTC. This sequence encodes CASSLERDREFF.

The V and J genes are TRBV5-1 and TRBJ1-4; the D is unclear. V gave up 0 bases and J gave up 4 bases, with 10 bases separating them. This CDR3 contains 15 residues. CDR1 SGHRS and CDR2 YFSETQ come from the germline V gene. This chain's CDR3 is CASSLGSLINEKLFF. The CDR3, as DNA: TGCGCCAGCAGCTTGGGCAGCCTTATTAATGAAAAACTGTTTTTT.

The V and J genes are TRBV15 and TRBJ2-1; TRBD2 matches at 13 bases. Germline CDR1 LNHNV, CDR2 YYDKDF (reference sequence). The CDR3 runs 18 residues. J lost 1 base, V lost 3 bases, and 6 bases had no gene match. CDR3 in DNA: TGTGCCACCAGCAGCTGGACTAGCGGGAGTCAGTCCTACAATGAGCAGTTCTTC. This codes for CATSSWTSGSQSYNEQFF.

This clone was picked up one time. CDR3 region: CASSSRWDEQFF. The CDR3, as DNA: TGCGCCAGCAGCTCACGGTGGGATGAGCAGTTCTTC. J is TRBJ2-1 and V is TRBV5-1; unclear D gene. Germline V CDR1 and CDR2: SGHRS, YFSETQ. The V end was cut by 3 bases, the J end by 8 bases, with 9 bases between. The CDR3 is made up of 12 amino acids.

The chain employs TRBV12-5 and TRBJ2-1; no firm D call. Deletions cut 4 bases from V and 9 bases from J, with 16 bases between. Germline-derived CDR1 and CDR2 are LGHNT and FRNRAP. CDR3 length: 14 amino acids. The CDR3 DNA follows: TGTGCTAGTGGTTCGTCTCTTAGCCCGGGTGAGCAGTTCTTC. This gives the protein CASGSSLSPGEQFF. The variable domain in full, completed from reference TRBV12-5 and TRBJ2-1, reads DARVTQTPRHKVTEMGQEVTMRCQPILGHNTVFWYRQTMMQGLELLAYFRNRAPLDDSGMPKDRFSAEMPDATLATLKIQPSEPRDSAVYFCASGSSLSPGEQFFGPGTRLTVL.

The CDR3 is CASSYSSGSSYEQYF. CDR3 sequence (DNA): TGTGCCAGCAGTTACTCTAGCGGGAGCTCCTACGAGCAGTACTTC. The rearrangement joins TRBV6-5 to TRBJ2-7, with TRBD2 matching 9 bases. Germline CDR1 is MNHEY and CDR2 is SVGAGI. V shed 0 bases, J shed 0 bases, and the junction held 0 bases outside the gene matches. This CDR3 contains 15 residues.

V gene TRBV13 combines with J gene TRBJ2-1, with no clear D. V was cut by 5 bases and J by 3 bases, with 14 bases left in between. The V gene's germline CDR1 is PRHDT and CDR2 FYEKMQ (reference sequence). The CDR3 totals 15 residues. CDR3 nucleotide sequence: TGTGCCAGCAGCACCGGTGGGCGAGACTACAATGAGCAGTTCTTC. Protein sequence: CASSTGGRDYNEQFF.

The CDR3 region is CASSFPGVSGANVLTF. The CDR3 region has the DNA TGTGCCAGCAGTTTCCCAGGAGTCAGTGGGGCCAACGTCCTGACTTTC. The rearrangement joins TRBV28 to TRBJ2-6; D call uncertain. Germline V CDR1 and CDR2: MDHEN, SYDVKM. Trimming shortened V by 3 bases and J by 3 bases, and 12 bases separated the two germline ends. The CDR3 has 16 amino acids.

The CDR3 protein is CASSIEGSSYEQYF. Written as DNA, the CDR3 is TGTGCCAGTAGTATTGAGGGGAGCTCCTACGAGCAGTACTTC. The chain has TRBV19 and TRBJ2-7, with D perhaps assigned TRBD1 or TRBD2 (5 bases each). This CDR3 is 14 amino acids long. Germline CDR1 is LNHDA and CDR2 is SQIVND (reference sequence). V lost 3 bases and J lost 0, with 9 bases in between.

The gene calls are TRBV29-1 and TRBJ2-7, with unresolved D. The germline CDR1 and CDR2 sequences are SQVTM and ANQGSEA. Trimming took off 0 bases at V and 2 bases at J, with 8 bases between the two ends. This CDR3 has 13 residues. The CDR3 here is CSVEDKATYEQYF. The CDR3 DNA reads TGCAGCGTTGAAGATAAGGCCACCTACGAGCAGTACTTC.

In DNA form, the CDR3 reads TGTGCCAGTAGCCATCAGGGGGAGAGGACAGATACGCAGTATTTT. The encoded protein is CASSHQGERTDTQYF. This chain joins TRBV19 and TRBJ2-3; TRBD1 matches at 7 bases. Germline V gene lookup returns CDR1 LNHDA and CDR2 SQIVND (reference sequence). V lost 6 bases to trimming and J lost 3 bases; unmatched junction nucleotides: 9. This CDR3 is built from 15 residues. The full variable domain, completed using reference TRBV19 and TRBJ2-3, is DGGITQSPKYLFRKEGQNVTLSCEQNLNHDAMYWYRQDPGQGLRLIYYSQIVNDFQKGDIAEGYSVSREKKESFPLTVTSAQKNPTAFYLCASSHQGERTDTQYFGPGTRLTVL.

The chain joins TRBV28 to TRBJ2-7; TRBD1 matches 9 bases. Germline V lookup: CDR1 MDHEN, CDR2 SYDVKM. V was clipped by 5 bases and J by 5 bases; unmatched bases: 10. The CDR3 runs 15 residues. DNA for the CDR3: TGTGCCAGCAGTCCCCGGACAGGGGAGAGAAACGAGCAGTACTTC. It specifies CASSPRTGERNEQYF.

V and J are TRBV18 and TRBJ2-2; no firm D call. The CDR3 is 13 amino acids. Per germline, CDR1 KGHSH and CDR2 LQKENI. Trimming stripped 7 bases from V and 2 bases from J, with 8 bases between. The CDR3 protein is CASCGVNTGELFF. The CDR3 region has the DNA TGTGCCAGCTGCGGCGTTAACACCGGGGAGCTGTTTTTT. Based on the CDR3 plus reference TRBV18 and TRBJ2-2, the full variable domain is NAGVMQNPRHLVRRRGQEARLRCSPMKGHSHVYWYRQLPEEGLKFMVYLQKENIIDESGMPKERFSAEFPKEGPSILRIQQVVRGDSAAYFCASCGVNTGELFFGEGSRLTVL.

The chain couples TRBV5-6 to TRBJ2-7, with a tentative D call TRBD2 (5 bases). Looked up from germline, CDR1 is SGHDT and CDR2 is YYEEEE. V was clipped by 2 bases and J by 5 bases, with 11 bases between them. This CDR3 is 13 amino acids long. The CDR3 coding sequence is TGTGCCAGCAGCTTTTCAGGAGGACACGAGCAGTACTTC. Its translation: CASSFSGGHEQYF. Full variable domain (rest looked up from reference TRBV5-6 and TRBJ2-7): DAGVTQSPTHLIKTRGQQVTLRCSPKSGHDTVSWYQQALGQGPQFIFQYYEEEERQRGNFPDRFSGHQFPNYSSELNVNALLLGDSALYLCASSFSGGHEQYFGPGTRLTVT.

The rearrangement links TRBV6-1 to TRBJ2-5; a possible D gene is TRBD2 (6 bases). The CDR3 sequence is 15 residues long. Per the germline V gene, CDR1 is MNHNS and CDR2 is SASEGT. V was clipped by 0 bases and J by 11 bases, with 19 bases between them. CDR3 residues: CASSEAVWDSREQYF. The CDR3 nucleotides read TGTGCCAGCAGTGAAGCTGTATGGGACTCTCGGGAGCAGTACTTC.

The chain has TRBV7-2 and TRBJ2-5; either TRBD1 or TRBD2 may fit D (5 bases each). Trimming cost V 0 bases and J 4 bases, with 9 bases left between them. The length of the CDR3 is 14 residues. Germline V gives CDR1 SGHTA, CDR2 FQGNSA. The CDR3 nucleotides are TGTGCCAGCAGCTTAGCCCCGGGGCGAGAGACCCAGTACTTC. Its protein is CASSLAPGRETQYF.

This chain connects TRBV28 to TRBJ2-3; weak D call: TRBD2 (5 bases). V was pared by 4 bases and J by 4 bases, with 9 bases between. Germline V gives CDR1 MDHEN, CDR2 SYDVKM. The CDR3 contains 13 residues. In DNA, the CDR3 is TGTGCCAGCAGTTCACTAGTTCCAGATACGCAGTATTTT. This codes for CASSSLVPDTQYF. The full variable domain, with the rest looked up from reference TRBV28 and TRBJ2-3, is DVKVTQSSRYLVKRTGEKVFLECVQDMDHENMFWYRQDPGLGLRLIYFSYDVKMKEKGDIPEGYSVSREKKERFSLILESASTNQTSMYLCASSSLVPDTQYFGPGTRLTVL.

The CDR3 sequence is CASSYWSETLHNEQFF. The CDR3, as DNA: TGTGCCAGCAGTTATTGGTCCGAGACGCTTCACAATGAGCAGTTCTTC. The rearrangement joins TRBV28 to TRBJ2-1; D remains unclear. CDR3 length equals 16 residues. V was cut by 4 bases and J by 5 bases, with 18 bases left in between. Germline-derived CDR1 and CDR2 are MDHEN and SYDVKM. Drawing the rest from reference TRBV28 and TRBJ2-1, the complete variable domain is DVKVTQSSRYLVKRTGEKVFLECVQDMDHENMFWYRQDPGLGLRLIYFSYDVKMKEKGDIPEGYSVSREKKERFSLILESASTNQTSMYLCASSYWSETLHNEQFFGPGTRLTVL.